The 20 T cell receptor beta chains listed next were all sequenced from one sample in a study of blood T cell repertoires in COVID-19. The repertoire was sequenced with immunoSEQ multiplex PCR; TCRdb's copy has only in-frame clones and lacks some. Of roughly 320,000 clones listed, 85% to 95% are singletons. Sequencing was done on a sample of PBMCs or T cells enriched from blood (not recorded which). The receptor source for this set is a woman aged 25 to 39 who had been exposed to COVID-19.

This clone was observed once. The chain uses TRBV4-2 and TRBJ2-7, with TRBD2 identical over 7 bases. Trimming cost V 1 base and J 1 base; bases outside gene matches: 4. This CDR3 has 15 residues. Germline lookup yields CDR1 LGHNA and CDR2 YNFKEQ. CDR3 in DNA: TGTGCCAGCAGCCAAGCCGGGGGAGGGTCCTACGAGCAGTACTTC. This translates into CASSQAGGGSYEQYF.

The genes are TRBV18 and TRBJ1-4, with 7 positions matching TRBD1. The V segment lost 6 bases and the J segment 11 bases; nucleotides outside the gene matches: 12. This CDR3 is 14 amino acids long. Germline V CDR1 and CDR2: KGHSH, LQKENI. CDR3 residues: CASSPNRDSGKLFF. CDR3 DNA sequence: TGTGCCAGCTCTCCGAACCGGGACAGTGGGAAACTGTTTTTT.

This rearrangement joins TRBV7-3 to TRBJ1-6, with TRBD1 identical over 8 bases. Germline CDR1 reads SGHTA; CDR2 reads FQGTGA. CDR3 size: 13 residues. The V and J ends lost 4 bases and 8 bases, in that order; junction bases with no gene match: 1. In DNA form, the CDR3 reads TGTGCCAGCAGCTCGACAGGGGATTCACCCCTCCACTTT. Translated: CASSSTGDSPLHF.

The V gene is TRBV5-1, the J gene TRBJ1-4, with 12 bases lining up with TRBD1. The ends lost 0 bases at V and 11 bases at J; junction bases unmatched: 8. The length of the CDR3 is 16 residues. Germline V gene data show CDR1 as SGHRS and CDR2 as YFSETQ. The CDR3 DNA follows: TGCGCCAGCAGCTTGGCCTGGGACAGGGGGCGGCTGAAACTGTTTTTT. Translating it yields CASSLAWDRGRLKLFF.

V and J are TRBV28 and TRBJ1-2; possible D gene TRBD1, 6 bases. V was clipped by 3 bases and J by 8 bases, with 16 bases between them. The CDR3 covers 14 residues. The germline V gene encodes CDR1 MDHEN and CDR2 SYDVKM. The CDR3 sequence is CASSFSGTTIGYTF. The CDR3 DNA is TGTGCCAGCAGTTTCTCCGGGACAACGATAGGCTACACCTTC.

The chain uses TRBV3-1 (or the pseudogene TRBV3-2) and TRBJ1-2; D remains unclear. The CDR3 is made up of 14 amino acids. Trimming took 2 bases from V and 3 from J, leaving 10 bases between them. Per germline, CDR1 LGHDT and CDR2 YNNKEL (reference sequence). The CDR3 DNA reads TGTGCCAGCAGCCAAATCCCGACTTACTATGGCTACACCTTC. Translated: CASSQIPTYYGYTF.

This clone was seen only once. This chain joins TRBV4-2 and TRBJ1-3; D is possibly TRBD1 (5 bases). The CDR3 is 14 amino acids. Trimming stripped 3 bases from V and 5 bases from J, with 11 bases between. Germline V CDR1 and CDR2: LGHNA, YNFKEQ. Here the CDR3 reads CASSQGGVRNTIYF. The DNA of the CDR3 is TGTGCCAGCAGCCAGGGGGGGGTTCGAAACACCATATATTTT.

The genes are TRBV6-6 and TRBJ1-3, with 7 bases fitting TRBD1. The ends lost 11 bases at V and 4 bases at J; junction bases unmatched: 8. This CDR3 spans 13 amino acids. Germline V lookup: CDR1 MNHNY, CDR2 SVGAGI (reference sequence). This CDR3 reads CAVIGGTGNTIYF. CDR3 sequence (DNA): TGTGCCGTCATAGGGGGCACCGGAAACACCATATATTTT.

V usage is TRBV4-1 and J usage is TRBJ1-2, with a weak D call TRBD1 (6 bases). V was shortened by 0 bases and J by 2 bases, with 13 bases between the two germline ends. The CDR3 is 16 amino acids. Germline CDR1 MGHRA, CDR2 YSYEKL. The CDR3 loop reads CASSQDRDKTNYGYTF. The CDR3 DNA sequence: TGCGCCAGCAGCCAAGATCGGGACAAGACCAACTATGGCTACACCTTC.

The gene calls are TRBV19 and TRBJ2-1; TRBD1 aligns across 7 bases. Trimming at V came to 4 bases and at J to 5 bases, leaving 8 bases not matched to a gene. This CDR3 has 15 amino acids. Germline CDR1 is LNHDA and CDR2 is SQIVND (reference sequence). The CDR3 DNA reads TGTGCCAGTAGTACGCGACAGGGAAGGAACAATGAGCAGTTCTTC. Translating it yields CASSTRQGRNNEQFF.

The chain employs TRBV9 and TRBJ1-4, with 8 bases matching TRBD1. CDR3 length equals 15 residues. The junction had 4 bases not matched to a gene; V was cut back by 0 bases and J by 6 bases. The V gene's germline CDR1 is SGDLS and CDR2 YYNGEE. This chain's CDR3 is CASSVEPDRDEKLFF. In DNA, the CDR3 is TGTGCCAGCAGCGTAGAACCGGACAGGGATGAAAAACTGTTTTTT.

The chain carries TRBV3-1 (or the pseudogene TRBV3-2) and TRBJ1-1, with D maybe TRBD1 (5 bases). The CDR3 is 13 residues long. The germline V gene encodes CDR1 LGHDT and CDR2 YNNKEL (reference sequence). Deletions cut 4 bases from V and 0 bases from J, with 6 bases between. The CDR3 DNA is TGTGCCAGCAGCCTGGACATGAACACTGAAGCTTTCTTT. This translates into CASSLDMNTEAFF.

CDR3 sequence: CASSLLQGAPGNTIYF. CDR3 DNA sequence: TGCGCCAGCAGCTTGCTACAGGGGGCGCCTGGAAACACCATATATTTT. The chain carries TRBV5-1 and TRBJ1-3; 9 nucleotides line up with TRBD1. J gave up 2 bases and V 1 base, and 4 bases lay outside the gene matches. CDR1 is SGHRS, CDR2 YFSETQ, per germline. The CDR3 runs to 16 residues.

The genes are TRBV7-9 and TRBJ2-1, with a possible D match to TRBD2 (5 bases). The CDR3 contains 15 residues. Germline-derived CDR1 and CDR2 are SEHNR and FQNEAQ (reference sequence). Trimming stripped 3 bases from V and 12 bases from J, with 21 bases between. This CDR3 reads CASSFLEGVTPGQFF. CDR3 in DNA: TGTGCCAGCAGCTTCCTAGAGGGAGTGACACCCGGGCAGTTCTTC. The variable domain in full, with the rest retrieved from reference TRBV7-9 and TRBJ2-1, is DTGVSQNPRHKITKRGQNVTFRCDPISEHNRLYWYRQTLGQGPEFLTYFQNEAQLEKSRLLSDRFSAERPKGSFSTLEIQRTEQGDSAMYLCASSFLEGVTPGQFFGPGTRLTVL.

The chain employs TRBV19 and TRBJ2-3; no reliable D call. V was shortened by 0 bases and J by 1 base, with 8 bases between the two germline ends. This CDR3 is 15 amino acids long. The germline gives CDR1 LNHDA, CDR2 SQIVND (reference sequence). The CDR3 nucleotides are TGTGCCAGTAGTATAGAAGCCGTTCGCACAGATACGCAGTATTTT. This sequence encodes CASSIEAVRTDTQYF. The full variable domain, completed using reference TRBV19 and TRBJ2-3, is DGGITQSPKYLFRKEGQNVTLSCEQNLNHDAMYWYRQDPGQGLRLIYYSQIVNDFQKGDIAEGYSVSREKKESFPLTVTSAQKNPTAFYLCASSIEAVRTDTQYFGPGTRLTVL.

V is TRBV4-2 and J is TRBJ1-1, with TRBD1 matching 7 bases. Germline V gene data show CDR1 as LGHNA and CDR2 as YNFKEQ. This CDR3 comprises 16 residues. Trimming took 4 bases from V and 2 from J; bases not matched to a gene: 10. Here the CDR3 reads CASSLNSGTANTEAFF. Here the CDR3 DNA reads TGTGCCAGCAGCCTTAATTCCGGGACAGCAAACACTGAAGCTTTCTTT.

This chain connects TRBV3-1 (or the pseudogene TRBV3-2) to TRBJ2-7; a possible D gene is TRBD2 (6 bases). Trimming shortened V by 1 base and J by 4 bases, and 11 bases separated the two germline ends. The V gene's germline CDR1 is LGHDT and CDR2 YNNKEL (reference sequence). The CDR3 sequence is 14 residues long. The CDR3 is CASSQAWGDYEQYF. The CDR3 DNA reads TGTGCCAGCAGCCAAGCGTGGGGGGATTACGAGCAGTACTTC.

The chain employs TRBV12-5 and TRBJ2-1; TRBD2 agrees at 13 bases. The CDR3 covers 18 residues. V lost 4 bases and J lost 0; bases outside the gene matches: 6. The V gene's germline CDR1 is LGHNT and CDR2 FRNRAP. The CDR3 sequence: CASGSGLAGPSSYNEQFF. Written as DNA, the CDR3 is TGTGCTAGTGGTTCGGGACTAGCGGGGCCCAGCTCCTACAATGAGCAGTTCTTC.

The rearrangement uses TRBV6-5 and TRBJ1-5; D not resolved. The CDR3 loop spans 15 amino acids. The V gene lost 6 bases and the J gene lost 0 bases, with 12 bases spanning the gap. The germline V gene encodes CDR1 MNHEY and CDR2 SVGAGI. The CDR3 here is CASRAGEYSNQPQHF. CDR3 bases: TGTGCCAGCAGGGCCGGGGAGTATAGCAATCAGCCCCAGCATTTT.

CDR3 loop: CASSSRLYNSPLHF. CDR3 nucleotides: TGTGCCAGCAGTAGCAGACTCTATAATTCACCCCTCCACTTT. This sequence joins TRBV27 and TRBJ1-6; D remains ambiguous. The CDR3 extends over 14 amino acids. The germline V gene encodes CDR1 MNHEY and CDR2 SMNVEV (reference sequence). With 5 bases removed from V and 3 bases from J, the gap between germline ends came to 8 bases.